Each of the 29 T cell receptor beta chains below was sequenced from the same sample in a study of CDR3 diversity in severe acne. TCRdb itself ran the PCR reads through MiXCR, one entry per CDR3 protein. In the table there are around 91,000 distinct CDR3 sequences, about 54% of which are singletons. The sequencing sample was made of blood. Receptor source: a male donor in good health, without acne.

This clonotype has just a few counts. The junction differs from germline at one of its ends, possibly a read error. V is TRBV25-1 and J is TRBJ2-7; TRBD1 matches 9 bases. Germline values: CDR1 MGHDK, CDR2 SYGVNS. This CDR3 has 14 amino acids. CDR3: CATSDPDRGTAQYF. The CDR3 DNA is TGTGCCACCAGTGACCCGGACAGGGGAACTGCGCAGTACTTC.

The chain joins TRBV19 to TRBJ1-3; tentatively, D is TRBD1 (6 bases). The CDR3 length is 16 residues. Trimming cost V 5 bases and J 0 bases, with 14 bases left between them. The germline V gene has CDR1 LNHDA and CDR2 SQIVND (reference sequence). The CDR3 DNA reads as TGTGCCAGTAGTGACATTGACAGGTACTCTGGAAACACCATATATTTT. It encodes CASSDIDRYSGNTIYF.

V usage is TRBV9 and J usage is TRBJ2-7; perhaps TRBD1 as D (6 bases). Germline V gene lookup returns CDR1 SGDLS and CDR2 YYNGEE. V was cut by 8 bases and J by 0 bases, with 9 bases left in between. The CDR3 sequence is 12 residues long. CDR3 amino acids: CARDSASYEQYF. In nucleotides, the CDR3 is TGTGCCAGGGACAGCGCCTCCTACGAGCAGTACTTC.

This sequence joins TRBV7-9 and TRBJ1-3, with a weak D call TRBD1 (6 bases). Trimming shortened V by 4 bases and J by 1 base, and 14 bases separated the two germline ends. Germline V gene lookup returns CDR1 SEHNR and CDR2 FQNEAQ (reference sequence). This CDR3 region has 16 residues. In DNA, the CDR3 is TGTGCCAGCAGCTCACTGAGGGGGTCTTCTGGAAACACCATATATTTT. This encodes CASSSLRGSSGNTIYF.

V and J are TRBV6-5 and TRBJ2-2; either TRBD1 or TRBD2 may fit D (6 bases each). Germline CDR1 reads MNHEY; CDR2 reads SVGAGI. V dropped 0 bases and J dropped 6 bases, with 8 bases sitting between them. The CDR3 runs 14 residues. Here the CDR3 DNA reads TGTGCCAGCAGTTACTCGAGGGGGGCCGGGGAGCTGTTTTTT. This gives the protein CASSYSRGAGELFF.

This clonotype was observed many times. The CDR3 bases are TGCAGTGCTAGAGGCCAGCCTGATACCGGGGAGCTGTTTTTT. Its translation is CSARGQPDTGELFF. V gene TRBV20-1 combines with J gene TRBJ2-2; D unclear. V lost 1 base, J lost 5 bases, and 11 bases lay in between. The germline gives CDR1 DFQATT, CDR2 SNEGSKA (reference sequence). CDR3 length: 14 residues.

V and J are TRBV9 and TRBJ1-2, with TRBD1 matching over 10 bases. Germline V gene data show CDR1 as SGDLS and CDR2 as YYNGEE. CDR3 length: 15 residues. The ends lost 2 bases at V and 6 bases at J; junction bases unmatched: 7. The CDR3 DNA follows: TGTGCCAGCAGCGTTGCCGGGACAGGGGAGCATGGCTACACCTTC. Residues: CASSVAGTGEHGYTF.

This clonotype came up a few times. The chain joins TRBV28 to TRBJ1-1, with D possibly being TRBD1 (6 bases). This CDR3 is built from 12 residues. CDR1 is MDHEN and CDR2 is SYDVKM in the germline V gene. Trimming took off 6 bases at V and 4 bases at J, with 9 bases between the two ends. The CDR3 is CASRGAGTEAFF. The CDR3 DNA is TGTGCCAGCAGGGGGGCGGGCACTGAAGCTTTCTTT. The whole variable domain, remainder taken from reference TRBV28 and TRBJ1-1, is DVKVTQSSRYLVKRTGEKVFLECVQDMDHENMFWYRQDPGLGLRLIYFSYDVKMKEKGDIPEGYSVSREKKERFSLILESASTNQTSMYLCASRGAGTEAFFGQGTRLTVV.

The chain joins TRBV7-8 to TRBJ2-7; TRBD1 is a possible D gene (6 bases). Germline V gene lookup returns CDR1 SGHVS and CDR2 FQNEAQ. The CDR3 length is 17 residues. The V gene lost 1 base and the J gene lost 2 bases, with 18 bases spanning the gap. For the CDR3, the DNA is TGTGCCAGCAGCTTAGTAGTAGGGGACATTCCCGCCTACGAGCAGTACTTC. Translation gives CASSLVVGDIPAYEQYF.

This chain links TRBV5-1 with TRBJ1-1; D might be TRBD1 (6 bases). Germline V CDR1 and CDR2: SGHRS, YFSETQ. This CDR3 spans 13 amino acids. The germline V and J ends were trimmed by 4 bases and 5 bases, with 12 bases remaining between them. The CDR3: CASSPDSGTEAFF. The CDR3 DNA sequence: TGCGCCAGCAGCCCGGACAGCGGTACTGAAGCTTTCTTT.

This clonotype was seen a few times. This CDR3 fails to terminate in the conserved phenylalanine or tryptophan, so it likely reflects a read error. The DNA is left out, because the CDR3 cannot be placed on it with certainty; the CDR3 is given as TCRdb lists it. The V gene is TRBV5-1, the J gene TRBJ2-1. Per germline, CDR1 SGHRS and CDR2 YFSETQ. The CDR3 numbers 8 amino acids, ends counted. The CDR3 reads CASSSSVP.

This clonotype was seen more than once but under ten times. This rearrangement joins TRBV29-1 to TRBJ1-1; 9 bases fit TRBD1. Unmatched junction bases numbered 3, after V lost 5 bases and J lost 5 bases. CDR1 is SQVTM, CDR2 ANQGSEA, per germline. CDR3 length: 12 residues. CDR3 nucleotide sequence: TGCAGCGTTTGGGACAGGGCGACTGAAGCTTTCTTT. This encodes CSVWDRATEAFF.

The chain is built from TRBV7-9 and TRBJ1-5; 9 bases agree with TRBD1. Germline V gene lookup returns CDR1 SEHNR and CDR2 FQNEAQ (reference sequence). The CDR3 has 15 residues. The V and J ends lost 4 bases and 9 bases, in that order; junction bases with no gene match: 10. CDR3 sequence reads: CASSSDRGALGPQHF. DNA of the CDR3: TGTGCCAGCAGCTCGGACAGGGGAGCCTTAGGGCCCCAGCATTTT. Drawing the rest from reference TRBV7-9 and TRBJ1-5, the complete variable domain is DTGVSQNPRHKITKRGQNVTFRCDPISEHNRLYWYRQTLGQGPEFLTYFQNEAQLEKSRLLSDRFSAERPKGSFSTLEIQRTEQGDSAMYLCASSSDRGALGPQHFGDGTRLSIL.

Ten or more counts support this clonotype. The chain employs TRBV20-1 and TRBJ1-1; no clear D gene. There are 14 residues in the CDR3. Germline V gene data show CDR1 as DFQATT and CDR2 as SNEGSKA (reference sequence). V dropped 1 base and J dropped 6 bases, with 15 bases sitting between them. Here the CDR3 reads CSARAHRDYAEAFF. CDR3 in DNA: TGCAGTGCTAGAGCTCACAGAGATTATGCTGAAGCTTTCTTT.

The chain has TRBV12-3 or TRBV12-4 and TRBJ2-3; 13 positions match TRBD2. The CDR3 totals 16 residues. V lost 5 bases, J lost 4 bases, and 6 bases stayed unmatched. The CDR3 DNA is TGTGCCAGCAGTAAACTAGCGGGGGGGCGGTCAGATACGCAGTATTTT. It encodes CASSKLAGGRSDTQYF.

CDR3: CAVSLQGAGNTIYF. Here the CDR3 DNA reads TGTGCCGTCAGTCTGCAGGGAGCTGGAAACACCATATATTTT. J is TRBJ1-3 and V is TRBV12-3 or TRBV12-4; the D gene is possibly TRBD1 (5 bases). This CDR3 contains 14 residues. V lost 11 bases and J lost 2, with 16 bases in between.

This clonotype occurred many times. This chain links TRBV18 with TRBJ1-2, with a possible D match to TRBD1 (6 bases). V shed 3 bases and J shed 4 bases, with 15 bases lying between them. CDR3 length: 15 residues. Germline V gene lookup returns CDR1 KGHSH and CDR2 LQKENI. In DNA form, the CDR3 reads TGTGCCAGCTCACCCGCCGCGGACAGCCTCTATGGCTACACCTTC. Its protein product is CASSPAADSLYGYTF.

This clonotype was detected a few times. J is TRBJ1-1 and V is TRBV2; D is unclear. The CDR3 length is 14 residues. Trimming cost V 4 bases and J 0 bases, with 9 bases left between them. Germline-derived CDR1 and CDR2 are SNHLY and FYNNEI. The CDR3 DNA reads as TGTGCCAGCAGTGGTCGACGGGTGAACACTGAAGCTTTCTTT. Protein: CASSGRRVNTEAFF. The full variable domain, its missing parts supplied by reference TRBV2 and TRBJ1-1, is EPEVTQTPSHQVTQMGQEVILRCVPISNHLYFYWYRQILGQKVEFLVSFYNNEISEKSEIFDDQFSVERPDGSNFTLKIRSTKLEDSAMYFCASSGRRVNTEAFFGQGTRLTVV.

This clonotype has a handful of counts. In DNA, the CDR3 is TGTGCCAGCAGTTTGTATCTGGGTATCTTTGGCTACACCTTC. Residues: CASSLYLGIFGYTF. The V gene is TRBV9, the J gene TRBJ1-2, with D uncertain. Trimming removed 5 bases from V and 7 bases from J, with 18 bases in between. The V gene's germline CDR1 is SGDLS and CDR2 YYNGEE. This CDR3 has 14 residues.

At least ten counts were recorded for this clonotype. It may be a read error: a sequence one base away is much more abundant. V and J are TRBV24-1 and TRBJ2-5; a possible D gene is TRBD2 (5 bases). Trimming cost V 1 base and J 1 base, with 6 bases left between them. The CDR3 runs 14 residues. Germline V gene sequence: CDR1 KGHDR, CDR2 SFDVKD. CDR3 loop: CATSDFGSQETQYF. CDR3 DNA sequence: TGTGCCACCAGTGATTTTGGGAGCCAAGAGACCCAGTACTTC.

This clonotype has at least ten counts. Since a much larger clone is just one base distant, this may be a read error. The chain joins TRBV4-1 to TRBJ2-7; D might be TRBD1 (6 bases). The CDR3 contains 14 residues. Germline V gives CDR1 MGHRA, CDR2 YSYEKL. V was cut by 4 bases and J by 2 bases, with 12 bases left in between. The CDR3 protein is CASSPAEGAYEQYF. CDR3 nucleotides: TGCGCCAGCAGCCCGGCTGAGGGGGCCTACGAGCAGTACTTC.

The CDR3 nucleotides are TGTGCCAGCCAACTTAACCGGGACGCCGCTGAAGCTTTCTTT. Protein: CASQLNRDAAEAFF. The chain carries TRBV19 and TRBJ1-1, with D perhaps matching TRBD1 (5 bases). Germline V gives CDR1 LNHDA, CDR2 SQIVND (reference sequence). V was trimmed by 9 bases and J by 6 bases, leaving 20 bases between them. The CDR3 is made up of 14 amino acids.

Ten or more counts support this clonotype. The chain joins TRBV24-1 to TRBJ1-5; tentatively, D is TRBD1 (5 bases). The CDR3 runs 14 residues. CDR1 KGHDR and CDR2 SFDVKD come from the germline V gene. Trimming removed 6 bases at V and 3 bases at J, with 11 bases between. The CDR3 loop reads CATSPGKVNQPQHF. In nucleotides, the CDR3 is TGTGCCACCAGTCCAGGGAAGGTCAATCAGCCCCAGCATTTT.

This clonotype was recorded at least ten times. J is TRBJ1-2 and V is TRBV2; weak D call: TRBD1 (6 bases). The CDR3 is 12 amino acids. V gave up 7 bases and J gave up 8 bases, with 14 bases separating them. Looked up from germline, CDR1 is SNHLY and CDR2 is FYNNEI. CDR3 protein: CASNRDFGGYTF. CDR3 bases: TGTGCCAGCAACAGGGATTTTGGCGGCTACACCTTC.

CDR3 DNA: TGTGCCAGCAGCTGGGACCGGGACAGGGACGCCTACTTCTATGGCTACACCTTC. Translation: CASSWDRDRDAYFYGYTF. This chain joins TRBV7-9 and TRBJ1-2; 9 bases are shared with TRBD1. V shed 4 bases and J 4 bases; nucleotides not matched to a gene: 16. CDR1 and CDR2 from the germline V gene are SEHNR and FQNEAQ (reference sequence). The CDR3 is made up of 18 amino acids.

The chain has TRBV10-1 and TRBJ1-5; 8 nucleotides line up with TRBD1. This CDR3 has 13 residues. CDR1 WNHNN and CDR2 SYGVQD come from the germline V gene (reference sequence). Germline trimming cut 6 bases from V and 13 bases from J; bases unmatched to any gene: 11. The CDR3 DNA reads TGCGCCAGCAGAGCTACAGGGGGGACAGGACAGCATTTT. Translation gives CASRATGGTGQHF.

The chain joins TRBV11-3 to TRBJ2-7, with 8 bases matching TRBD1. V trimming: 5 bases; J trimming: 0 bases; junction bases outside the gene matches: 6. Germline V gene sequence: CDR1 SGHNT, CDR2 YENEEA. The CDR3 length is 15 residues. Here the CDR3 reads CASSAGTGYSYEQYF. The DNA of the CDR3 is TGTGCCAGCAGCGCCGGGACAGGATACTCCTACGAGCAGTACTTC.

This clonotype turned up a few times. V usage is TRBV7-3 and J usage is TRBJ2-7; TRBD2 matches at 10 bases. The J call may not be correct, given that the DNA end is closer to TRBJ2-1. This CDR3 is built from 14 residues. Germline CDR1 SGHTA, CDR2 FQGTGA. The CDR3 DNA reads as TGTGCCAGCAGTTCCCTAGCGGGAGACAATGAGCAGTTCTTC. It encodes CASSSLAGDNEQFF.

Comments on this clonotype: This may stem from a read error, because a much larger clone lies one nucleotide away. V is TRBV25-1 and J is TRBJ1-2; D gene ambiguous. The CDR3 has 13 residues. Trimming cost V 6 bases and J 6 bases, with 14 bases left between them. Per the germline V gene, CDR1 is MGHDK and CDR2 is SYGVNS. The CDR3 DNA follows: TGTGCCAGCAGCTTACACGTCGGGAATGGCTACACCTTC. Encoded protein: CASSLHVGNGYTF.